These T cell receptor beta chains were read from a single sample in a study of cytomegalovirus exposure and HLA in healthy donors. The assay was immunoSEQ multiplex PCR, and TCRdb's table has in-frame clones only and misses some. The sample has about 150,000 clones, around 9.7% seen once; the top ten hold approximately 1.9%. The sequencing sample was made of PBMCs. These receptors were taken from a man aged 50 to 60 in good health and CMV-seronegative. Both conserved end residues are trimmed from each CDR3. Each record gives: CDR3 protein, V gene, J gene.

CDR3aa: AWSVSRLNEQF
v_gene: TRBV30
j_gene: TRBJ2-1

CDR3aa: ASSSGGDTEAF
v_gene: TRBV7-3
j_gene: TRBJ1-1

CDR3aa: ASSQGTAGGLQETQY
v_gene: TRBV4-2
j_gene: TRBJ2-5

CDR3aa: ASSQDRSGSPIEAF
v_gene: TRBV4-1
j_gene: TRBJ1-1

CDR3aa: ASSLGGDNSYEQY
v_gene: TRBV2
j_gene: TRBJ2-7

CDR3aa: ASSPRRVGTSTGELF
v_gene: TRBV7-8
j_gene: TRBJ2-2

CDR3aa: AISGPGANTEAF
v_gene: TRBV10-3
j_gene: TRBJ1-1

CDR3aa: ASSQEGGAAAGTYGYT
v_gene: TRBV4-1
j_gene: TRBJ1-2

CDR3aa: ASSSGSTGLDYGYT
v_gene: TRBV5-1
j_gene: TRBJ1-2

CDR3aa: ASRPVDTGELF
v_gene: TRBV16
j_gene: TRBJ2-2

CDR3aa: AIREAPTGGGQDEQF
v_gene: TRBV10-3
j_gene: TRBJ2-1

CDR3aa: ASSDSGRGPGRNEQF
v_gene: TRBV6-4
j_gene: TRBJ2-1

CDR3aa: ASSTNQETQY
v_gene: TRBV19
j_gene: TRBJ2-5

CDR3aa: ASSRWGESSYEQY
v_gene: TRBV19
j_gene: TRBJ2-7

CDR3aa: ASSIRGGAYYEQY
v_gene: TRBV19
j_gene: TRBJ2-7

CDR3aa: AISESDRAPYNEQF
v_gene: TRBV10-3
j_gene: TRBJ2-1

CDR3aa: ASSLTGEGEQY
v_gene: TRBV5-1
j_gene: TRBJ2-7

CDR3aa: ASSRQGDTEAF
v_gene: TRBV19
j_gene: TRBJ1-1

CDR3aa: ASSLALGQKAS
v_gene: TRBV5-1
j_gene: TRBJ1-2

CDR3aa: ASSSGGGLREKLF
v_gene: TRBV6-5
j_gene: TRBJ1-4

CDR3aa: ATSRARQGSDEQY
v_gene: TRBV15
j_gene: TRBJ2-7

CDR3aa: ASHSYSGTQS
v_gene: TRBV2
j_gene: TRBJ2-7

CDR3aa: ASKSGGANEQY
v_gene: TRBV27
j_gene: TRBJ2-7

CDR3aa: ASSISPNSYEQY
v_gene: TRBV19
j_gene: TRBJ2-7

CDR3aa: ASSANGASNEKLF
v_gene: TRBV9
j_gene: TRBJ1-4

CDR3aa: ASKGQGQETQY
v_gene: TRBV25-1
j_gene: TRBJ2-5

CDR3aa: AWSKVRGPQH
v_gene: TRBV30
j_gene: TRBJ1-5

CDR3aa: ASSSPGQGNYGYT
v_gene: TRBV6-5
j_gene: TRBJ1-2

CDR3aa: ASSEAGAGRGGRETQY
v_gene: TRBV6-1
j_gene: TRBJ2-5

CDR3aa: ASSLARVAGESGANVLT
v_gene: TRBV7-2
j_gene: TRBJ2-6

CDR3aa: SVEDRRFPGGNTIY
v_gene: TRBV29-1
j_gene: TRBJ1-3

CDR3aa: ASSPGTSGTQQF
v_gene: TRBV7-3
j_gene: TRBJ2-1

CDR3aa: ASLWAGRNQPQH
v_gene: TRBV28
j_gene: TRBJ1-5

CDR3aa: ASSYRGLAGDTQY
v_gene: TRBV6-5
j_gene: TRBJ2-3

CDR3aa: ASSQDRRALAGGETQH
v_gene: TRBV4-2
j_gene: TRBJ2-5

CDR3aa: ASSVPPGGSLGEQY
v_gene: TRBV2
j_gene: TRBJ2-7

CDR3aa: ASSHSGNQPQH
v_gene: TRBV4-1
j_gene: TRBJ1-5

CDR3aa: ASSSRGGQPQH
v_gene: TRBV7-2
j_gene: TRBJ1-5

CDR3aa: ASSPPGQPEKLF
v_gene: TRBV6-5
j_gene: TRBJ1-4